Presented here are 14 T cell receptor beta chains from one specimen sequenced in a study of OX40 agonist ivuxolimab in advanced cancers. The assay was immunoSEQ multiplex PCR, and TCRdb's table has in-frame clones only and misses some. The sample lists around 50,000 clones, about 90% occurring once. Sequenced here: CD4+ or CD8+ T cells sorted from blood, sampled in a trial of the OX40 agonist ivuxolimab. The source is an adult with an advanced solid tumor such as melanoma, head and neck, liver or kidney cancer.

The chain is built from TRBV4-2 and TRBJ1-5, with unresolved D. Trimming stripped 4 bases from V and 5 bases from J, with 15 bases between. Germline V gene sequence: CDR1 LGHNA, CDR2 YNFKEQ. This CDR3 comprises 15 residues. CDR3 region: CASSLSPSPDQPQHF. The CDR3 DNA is TGTGCCAGCAGCCTGAGTCCTTCACCGGATCAGCCCCAGCATTTT.

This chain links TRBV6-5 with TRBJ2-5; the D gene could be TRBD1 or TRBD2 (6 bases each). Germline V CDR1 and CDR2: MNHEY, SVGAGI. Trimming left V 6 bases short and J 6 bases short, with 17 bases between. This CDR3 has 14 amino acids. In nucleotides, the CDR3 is TGTGCCAGCAGCTCCGGGGGCACCGGGAAGACCCAGTACTTC. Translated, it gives CASSSGGTGKTQYF.

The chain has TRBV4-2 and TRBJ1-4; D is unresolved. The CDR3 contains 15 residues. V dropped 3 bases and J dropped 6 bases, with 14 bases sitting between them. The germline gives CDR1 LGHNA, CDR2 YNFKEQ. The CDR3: CASSHFRAADEKLFF. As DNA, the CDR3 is TGTGCCAGCAGCCACTTTCGGGCCGCGGATGAAAAACTGTTTTTT.

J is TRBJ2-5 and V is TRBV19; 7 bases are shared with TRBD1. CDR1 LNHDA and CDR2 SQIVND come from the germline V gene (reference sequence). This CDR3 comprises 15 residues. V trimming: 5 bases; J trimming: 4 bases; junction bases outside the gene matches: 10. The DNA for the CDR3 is TGTGCCAGTAGTCTTGGGACAGACGAGCGAGAGACCCAGTACTTC. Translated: CASSLGTDERETQYF. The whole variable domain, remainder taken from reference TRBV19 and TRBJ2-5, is DGGITQSPKYLFRKEGQNVTLSCEQNLNHDAMYWYRQDPGQGLRLIYYSQIVNDFQKGDIAEGYSVSREKKESFPLTVTSAQKNPTAFYLCASSLGTDERETQYFGPGTRLLVL.

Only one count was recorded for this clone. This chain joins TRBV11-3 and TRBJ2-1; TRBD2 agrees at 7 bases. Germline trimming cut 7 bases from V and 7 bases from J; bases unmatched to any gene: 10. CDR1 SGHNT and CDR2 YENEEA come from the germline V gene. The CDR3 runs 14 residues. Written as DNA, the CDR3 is TGTGCCAGCAACATTGGGCAGGGAGGGAATGAGCAGTTCTTC. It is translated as CASNIGQGGNEQFF.

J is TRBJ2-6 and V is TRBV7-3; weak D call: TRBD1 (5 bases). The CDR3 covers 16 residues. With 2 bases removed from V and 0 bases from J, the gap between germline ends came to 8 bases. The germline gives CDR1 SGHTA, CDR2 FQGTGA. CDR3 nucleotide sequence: TGTGCCAGCAGCTTAGCAGGACACTCTGGGGCCAACGTCCTGACTTTC. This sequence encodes CASSLAGHSGANVLTF.

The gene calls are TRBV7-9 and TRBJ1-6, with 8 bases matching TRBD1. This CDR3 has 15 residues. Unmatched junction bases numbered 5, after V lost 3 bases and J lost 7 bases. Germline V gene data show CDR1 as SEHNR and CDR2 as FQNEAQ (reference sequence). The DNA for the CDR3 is TGTGCCAGCAGCTTTGGTACAGGGGGGAATTCACCCCTCCACTTT. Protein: CASSFGTGGNSPLHF.

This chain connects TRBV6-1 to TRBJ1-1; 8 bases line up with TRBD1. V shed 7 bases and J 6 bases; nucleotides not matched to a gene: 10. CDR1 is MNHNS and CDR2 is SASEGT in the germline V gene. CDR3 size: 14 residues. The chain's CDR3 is CASNHDRGESEAFF. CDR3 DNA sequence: TGTGCCAGCAACCATGACAGGGGTGAATCTGAAGCTTTCTTT.

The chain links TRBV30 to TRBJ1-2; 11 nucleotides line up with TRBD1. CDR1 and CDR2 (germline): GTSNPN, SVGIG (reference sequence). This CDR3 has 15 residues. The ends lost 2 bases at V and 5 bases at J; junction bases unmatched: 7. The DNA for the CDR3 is TGTGCCTGGAGTTACCGGGACAGGGGGAAATATGGCTACACCTTC. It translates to CAWSYRDRGKYGYTF.

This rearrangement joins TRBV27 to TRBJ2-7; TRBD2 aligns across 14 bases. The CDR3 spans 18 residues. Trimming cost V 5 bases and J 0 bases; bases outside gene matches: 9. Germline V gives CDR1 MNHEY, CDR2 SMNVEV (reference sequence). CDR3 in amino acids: CASSTSGLAGGYSYEQYF. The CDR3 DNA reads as TGTGCCAGCAGTACGTCTGGACTAGCGGGAGGCTACTCCTACGAGCAGTACTTC.

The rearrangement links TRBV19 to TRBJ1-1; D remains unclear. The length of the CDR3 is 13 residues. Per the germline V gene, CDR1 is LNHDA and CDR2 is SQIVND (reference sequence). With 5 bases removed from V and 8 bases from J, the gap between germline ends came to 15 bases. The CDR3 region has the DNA TGTGCCAGTAGTGCGCGTCCTGTTCTGGAAGCTTTCTTT. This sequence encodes CASSARPVLEAFF. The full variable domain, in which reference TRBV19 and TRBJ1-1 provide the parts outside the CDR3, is DGGITQSPKYLFRKEGQNVTLSCEQNLNHDAMYWYRQDPGQGLRLIYYSQIVNDFQKGDIAEGYSVSREKKESFPLTVTSAQKNPTAFYLCASSARPVLEAFFGQGTRLTVV.

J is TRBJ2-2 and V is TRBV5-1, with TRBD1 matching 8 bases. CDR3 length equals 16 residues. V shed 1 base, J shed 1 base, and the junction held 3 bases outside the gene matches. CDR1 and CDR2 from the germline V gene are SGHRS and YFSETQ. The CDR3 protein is CASSLSTGVNTGELFF. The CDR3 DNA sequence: TGCGCCAGCAGCTTGTCGACAGGGGTGAACACCGGGGAGCTGTTTTTT.

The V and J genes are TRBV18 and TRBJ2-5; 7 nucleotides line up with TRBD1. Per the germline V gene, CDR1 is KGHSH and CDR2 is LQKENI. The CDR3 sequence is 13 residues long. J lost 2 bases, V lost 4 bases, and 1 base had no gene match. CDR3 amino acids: CASSLGQQETQYF. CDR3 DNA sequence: TGTGCCAGCTCACTGGGACAGCAAGAGACCCAGTACTTC. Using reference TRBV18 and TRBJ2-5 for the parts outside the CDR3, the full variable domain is NAGVMQNPRHLVRRRGQEARLRCSPMKGHSHVYWYRQLPEEGLKFMVYLQKENIIDESGMPKERFSAEFPKEGPSILRIQQVVRGDSAAYFCASSLGQQETQYFGPGTRLLVL.

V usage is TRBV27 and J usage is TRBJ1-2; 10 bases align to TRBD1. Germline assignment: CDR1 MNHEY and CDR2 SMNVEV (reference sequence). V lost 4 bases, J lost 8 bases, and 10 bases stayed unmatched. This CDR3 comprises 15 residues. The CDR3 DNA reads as TGTGCCAGCAGTTACGTGACAGGGGGCGCTGAGGGCTACACCTTC. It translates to CASSYVTGGAEGYTF.